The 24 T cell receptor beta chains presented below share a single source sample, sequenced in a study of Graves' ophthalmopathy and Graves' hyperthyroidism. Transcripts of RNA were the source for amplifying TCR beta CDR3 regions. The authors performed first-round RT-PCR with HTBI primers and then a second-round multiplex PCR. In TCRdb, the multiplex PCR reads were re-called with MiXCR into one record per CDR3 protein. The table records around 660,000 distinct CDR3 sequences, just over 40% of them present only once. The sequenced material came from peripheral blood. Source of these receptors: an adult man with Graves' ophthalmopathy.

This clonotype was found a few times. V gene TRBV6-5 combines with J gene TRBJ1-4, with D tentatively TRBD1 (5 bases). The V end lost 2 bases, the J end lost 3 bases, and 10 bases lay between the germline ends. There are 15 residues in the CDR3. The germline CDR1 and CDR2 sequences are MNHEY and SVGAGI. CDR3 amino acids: CASSYAGLSNEKLFF. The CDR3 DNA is TGTGCCAGCAGTTACGCGGGGCTCTCTAATGAAAAACTGTTTTTT.

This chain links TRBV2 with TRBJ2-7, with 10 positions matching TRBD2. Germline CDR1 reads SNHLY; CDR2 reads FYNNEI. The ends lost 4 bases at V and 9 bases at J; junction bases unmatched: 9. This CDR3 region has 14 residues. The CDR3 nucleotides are TGTGCCAGCAGTGCCCAGCGGGGGGGCCGGGTGCAGTACTTC. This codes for CASSAQRGGRVQYF.

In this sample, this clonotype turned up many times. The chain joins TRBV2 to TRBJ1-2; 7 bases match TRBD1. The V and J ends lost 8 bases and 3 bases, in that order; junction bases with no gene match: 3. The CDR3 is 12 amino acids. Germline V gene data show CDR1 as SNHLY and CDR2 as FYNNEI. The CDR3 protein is CASAGTDYGYTF. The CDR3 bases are TGTGCCAGCGCCGGGACAGACTATGGCTACACCTTC.

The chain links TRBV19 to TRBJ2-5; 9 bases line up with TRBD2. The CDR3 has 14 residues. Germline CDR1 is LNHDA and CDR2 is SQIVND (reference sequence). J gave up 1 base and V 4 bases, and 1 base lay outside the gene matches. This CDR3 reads CASSNSGGQETQYF. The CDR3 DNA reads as TGTGCCAGTAGTAATAGCGGGGGCCAAGAGACCCAGTACTTC.

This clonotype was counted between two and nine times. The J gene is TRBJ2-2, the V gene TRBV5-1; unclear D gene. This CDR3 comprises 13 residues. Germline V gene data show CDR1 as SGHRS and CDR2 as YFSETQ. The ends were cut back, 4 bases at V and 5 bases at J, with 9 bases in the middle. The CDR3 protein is CASSVGPTGELFF. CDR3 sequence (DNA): TGCGCCAGCAGCGTCGGACCTACCGGGGAGCTGTTTTTT.

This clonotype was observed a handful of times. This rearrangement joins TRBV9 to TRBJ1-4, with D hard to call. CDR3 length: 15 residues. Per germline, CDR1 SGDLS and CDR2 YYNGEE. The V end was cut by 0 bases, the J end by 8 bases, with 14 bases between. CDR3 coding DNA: TGTGCCAGCAGCGTAGGGGTCTCCCGAGGGGAAAAACTGTTTTTT. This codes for CASSVGVSRGEKLFF.

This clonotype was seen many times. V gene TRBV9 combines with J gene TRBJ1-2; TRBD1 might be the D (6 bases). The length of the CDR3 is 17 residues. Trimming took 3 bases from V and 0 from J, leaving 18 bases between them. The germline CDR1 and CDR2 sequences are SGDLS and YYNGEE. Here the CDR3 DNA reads TGTGCCAGCAGCGGAGCGAGGACAGTTGAAGCTAACTATGGCTACACCTTC. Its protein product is CASSGARTVEANYGYTF. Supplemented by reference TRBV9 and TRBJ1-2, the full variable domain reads DSGVTQTPKHLITATGQRVTLRCSPRSGDLSVYWYQQSLDQGLQFLIQYYNGEERAKGNILERFSAQQFPDLHSELNLSSLELGDSALYFCASSGARTVEANYGYTFGSGTRLTVV.

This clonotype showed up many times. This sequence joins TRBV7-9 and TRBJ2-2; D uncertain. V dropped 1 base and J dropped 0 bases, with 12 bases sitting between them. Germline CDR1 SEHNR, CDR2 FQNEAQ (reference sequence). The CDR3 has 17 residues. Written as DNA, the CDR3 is TGTGCCAGCAGCTTAGACGACTTGCACGCGAACACCGGGGAGCTGTTTTTT. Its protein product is CASSLDDLHANTGELFF.

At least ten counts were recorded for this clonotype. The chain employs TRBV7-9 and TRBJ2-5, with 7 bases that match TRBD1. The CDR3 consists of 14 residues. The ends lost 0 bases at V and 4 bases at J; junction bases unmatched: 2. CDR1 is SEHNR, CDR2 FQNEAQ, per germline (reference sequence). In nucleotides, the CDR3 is TGTGCCAGCAGCTTAGCGACAGGGCGAGAGACCCAGTACTTC. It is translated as CASSLATGRETQYF.

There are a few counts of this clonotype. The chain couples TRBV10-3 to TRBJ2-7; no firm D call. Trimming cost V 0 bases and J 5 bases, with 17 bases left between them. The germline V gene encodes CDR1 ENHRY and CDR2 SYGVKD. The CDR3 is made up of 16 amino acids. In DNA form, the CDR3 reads TGTGCCATCAGTGAGTCGATGGCCATGAAAAGGGACGAGCAGTACTTC. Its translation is CAISESMAMKRDEQYF.

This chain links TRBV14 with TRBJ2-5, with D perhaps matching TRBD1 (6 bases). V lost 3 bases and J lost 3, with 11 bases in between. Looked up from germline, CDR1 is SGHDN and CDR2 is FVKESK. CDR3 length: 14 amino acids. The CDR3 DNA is TGTGCCAGCAGCCACCTCACAGGGAAAGAGACCCAGTACTTC. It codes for CASSHLTGKETQYF.

CDR3 amino acids: CASSPELWTSGRYETQYF. CDR3 in DNA: TGTGCCAGCAGTCCCGAATTGTGGACTAGCGGGAGGTATGAGACCCAGTACTTC. The gene calls are TRBV12-3 or TRBV12-4 and TRBJ2-5, with TRBD2 matching over 14 bases. The CDR3 runs to 18 residues. The trim removed 5 bases at V and 5 bases at J, leaving 13 bases unmatched.

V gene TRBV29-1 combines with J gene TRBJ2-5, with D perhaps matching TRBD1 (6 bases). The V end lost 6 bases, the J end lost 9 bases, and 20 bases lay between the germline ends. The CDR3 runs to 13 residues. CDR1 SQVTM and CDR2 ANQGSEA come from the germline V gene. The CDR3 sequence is CSVGDRLELAQYF. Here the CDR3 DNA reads TGCAGCGTCGGAGACAGGTTGGAGCTGGCCCAGTACTTC.

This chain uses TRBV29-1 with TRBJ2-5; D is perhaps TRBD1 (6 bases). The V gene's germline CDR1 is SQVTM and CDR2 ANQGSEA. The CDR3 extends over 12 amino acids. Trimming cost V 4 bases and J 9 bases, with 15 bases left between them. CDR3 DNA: TGCAGCGTTGGACAGGTCAATCAGCCCCAGTACTTC. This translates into CSVGQVNQPQYF.

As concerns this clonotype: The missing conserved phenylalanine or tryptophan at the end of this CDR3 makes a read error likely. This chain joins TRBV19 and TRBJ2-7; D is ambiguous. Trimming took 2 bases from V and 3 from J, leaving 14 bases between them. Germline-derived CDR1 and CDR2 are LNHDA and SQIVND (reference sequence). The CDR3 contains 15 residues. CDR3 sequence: CASSIWYGQDYEQYL. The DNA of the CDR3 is TGTGCCAGTAGTATATGGTACGGGCAAGACTACGAGCAGTACCTC.

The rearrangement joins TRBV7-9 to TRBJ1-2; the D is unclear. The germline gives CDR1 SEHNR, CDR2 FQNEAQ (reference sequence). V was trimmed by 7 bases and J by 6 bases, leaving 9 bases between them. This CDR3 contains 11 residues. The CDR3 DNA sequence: TGTGCCAGCACCACCCACCATGGCTACACCTTC. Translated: CASTTHHGYTF.

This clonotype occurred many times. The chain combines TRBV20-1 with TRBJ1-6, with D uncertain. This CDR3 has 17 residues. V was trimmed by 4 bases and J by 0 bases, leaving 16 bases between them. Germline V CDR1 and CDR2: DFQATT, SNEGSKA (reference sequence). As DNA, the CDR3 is TGCAGTGCTAAACCGGGTCTTCCAAACTCCTATAATTCACCCCTCCACTTT. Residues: CSAKPGLPNSYNSPLHF.

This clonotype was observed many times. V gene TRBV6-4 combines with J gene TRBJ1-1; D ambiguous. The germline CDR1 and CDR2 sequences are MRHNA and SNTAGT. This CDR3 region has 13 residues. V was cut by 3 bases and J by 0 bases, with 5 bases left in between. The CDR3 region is CASSEDMNTEAFF. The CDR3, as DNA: TGTGCCAGCAGTGAGGATATGAACACTGAAGCTTTCTTT.

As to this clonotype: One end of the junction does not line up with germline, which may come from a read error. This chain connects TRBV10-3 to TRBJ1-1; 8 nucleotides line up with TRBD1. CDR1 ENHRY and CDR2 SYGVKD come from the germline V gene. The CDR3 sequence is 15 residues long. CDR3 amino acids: CASSEPGGPNTEAFF. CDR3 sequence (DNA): TGTGCCAGCAGTGAACCAGGGGGCCCAAACACTGAAGCTTTCTTT.

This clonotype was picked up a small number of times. The CDR3 spells CASSLIRGTPGQETQYF. The CDR3 DNA sequence: TGTGCCAGCAGTTTGATACGAGGGACTCCGGGCCAGGAGACCCAGTACTTC. The chain has TRBV12-3 or TRBV12-4 and TRBJ2-5, with D tentatively TRBD2 (6 bases). Trimming pared 3 bases from V and 5 bases from J, leaving 22 bases between. This CDR3 comprises 17 residues.

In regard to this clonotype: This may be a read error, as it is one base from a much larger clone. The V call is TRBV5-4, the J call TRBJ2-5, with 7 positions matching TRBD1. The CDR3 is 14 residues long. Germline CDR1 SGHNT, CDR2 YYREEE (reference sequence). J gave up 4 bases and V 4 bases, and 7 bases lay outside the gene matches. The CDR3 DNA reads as TGTGCCAGCAGCCATGAGGCAGGGGGAGAGACCCAGTACTTC. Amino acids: CASSHEAGGETQYF.

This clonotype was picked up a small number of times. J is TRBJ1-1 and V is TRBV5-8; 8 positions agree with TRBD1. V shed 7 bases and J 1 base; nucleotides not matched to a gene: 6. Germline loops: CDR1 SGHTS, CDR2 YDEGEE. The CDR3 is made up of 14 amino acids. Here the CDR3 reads CASGRGLGNTEAFF. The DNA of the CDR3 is TGTGCCAGCGGCAGGGGGCTGGGGAACACTGAAGCTTTCTTT. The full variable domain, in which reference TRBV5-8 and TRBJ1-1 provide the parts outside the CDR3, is EAGVTQSPTHLIKTRGQQATLRCSPISGHTSVYWYQQALGLGLQFLLWYDEGEERNRGNFPPRFSGRQFPNYSSELNVNALELEDSALYLCASGRGLGNTEAFFGQGTRLTVV.

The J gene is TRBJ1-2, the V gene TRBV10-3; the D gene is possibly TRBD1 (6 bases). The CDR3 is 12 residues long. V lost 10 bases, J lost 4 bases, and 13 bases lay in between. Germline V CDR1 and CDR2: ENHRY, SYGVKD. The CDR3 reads CASRSGVYGYTF. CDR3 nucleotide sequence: TGTGCCAGCAGGTCAGGGGTCTATGGCTACACCTTC.

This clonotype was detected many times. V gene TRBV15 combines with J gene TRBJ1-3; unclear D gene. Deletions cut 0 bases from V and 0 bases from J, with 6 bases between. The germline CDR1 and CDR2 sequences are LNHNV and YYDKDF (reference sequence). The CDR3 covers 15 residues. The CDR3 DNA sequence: TGTGCCACCAGCAGAGATGGCTTCTCTGGAAACACCATATATTTT. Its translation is CATSRDGFSGNTIYF.